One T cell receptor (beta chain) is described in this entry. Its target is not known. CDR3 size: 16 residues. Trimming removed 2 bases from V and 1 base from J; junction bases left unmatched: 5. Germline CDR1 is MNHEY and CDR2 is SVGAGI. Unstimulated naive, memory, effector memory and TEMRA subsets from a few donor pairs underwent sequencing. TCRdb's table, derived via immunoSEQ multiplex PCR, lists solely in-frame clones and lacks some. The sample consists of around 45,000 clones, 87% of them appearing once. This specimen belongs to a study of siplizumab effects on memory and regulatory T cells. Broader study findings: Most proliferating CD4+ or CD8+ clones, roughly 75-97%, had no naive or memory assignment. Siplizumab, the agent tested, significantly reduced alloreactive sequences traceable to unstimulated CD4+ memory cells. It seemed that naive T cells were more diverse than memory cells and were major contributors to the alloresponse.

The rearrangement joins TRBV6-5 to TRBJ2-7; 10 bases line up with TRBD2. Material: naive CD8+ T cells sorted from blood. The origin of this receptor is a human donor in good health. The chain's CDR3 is CASSYPSSGGSYEQYF. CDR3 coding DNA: TGTGCCAGCAGTTACCCTTCTAGCGGGGGTTCCTACGAGCAGTACTTC.